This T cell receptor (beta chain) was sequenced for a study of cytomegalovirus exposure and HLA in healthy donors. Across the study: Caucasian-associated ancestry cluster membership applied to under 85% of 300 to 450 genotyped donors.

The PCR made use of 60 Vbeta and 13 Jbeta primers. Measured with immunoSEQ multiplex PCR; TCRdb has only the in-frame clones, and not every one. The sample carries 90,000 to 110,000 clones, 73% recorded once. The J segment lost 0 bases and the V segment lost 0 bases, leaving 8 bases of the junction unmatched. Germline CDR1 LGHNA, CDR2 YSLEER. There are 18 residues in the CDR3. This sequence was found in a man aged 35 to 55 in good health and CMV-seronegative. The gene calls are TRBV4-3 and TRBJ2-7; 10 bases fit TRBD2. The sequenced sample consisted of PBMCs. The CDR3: CASSQDPLTSGASYEQYF. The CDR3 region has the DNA TGCGCCAGCAGCCAAGACCCTCTAACTAGCGGGGCCTCCTACGAGCAGTACTTC.